This record concerns one T cell receptor beta chain sequence. No antigen is known for it. This record belongs to a study of cytomegalovirus exposure and HLA in healthy donors. Study summary: There were about 85 million unique TCRs (from HLA-typed donors) in an early data release.

The CDR3 is 14 amino acids. Germline CDR1 and CDR2: LNHNV and YYDKDF (reference sequence). The PCR used 60 Vbeta and 13 Jbeta primers. TCRdb's copy holds only in-frame clones and misses some; the assay was immunoSEQ multiplex PCR. The table includes around 140,000 clones, approximately 82% detected once. Whole-study results and caveats: Reportedly, diagnosis of cytomegalovirus status by the classifier showed high specificity and sensitivity.

This clonotype was obtained from an older woman in good health and CMV-seropositive. The rearrangement links TRBV15 to TRBJ2-5; possibly TRBD1 for D (6 bases). The J call may be faulty, since TRBJ2-7 better matches the DNA end. Sequences were obtained from PBMCs. CDR3 DNA: TGTGCCACCAGCACCATACAGGGACACTACGAGCAGTACTTC. Its translation is CATSTIQGHYEQYF.